These 24 T cell receptor beta chains originate from one sample sequenced in a study of CD8 T cells in Susac syndrome. The RNA input was roughly 0.45 to 1 ug, and it was reverse transcribed with random hexamers. TCRdb re-analysed the immunoSEQ multiplex PCR reads in MiXCR, keeping a single row per CDR3 protein. The table lists roughly 120,000 distinct CDR3 sequences, around 94% of them singletons. Sequenced material: CD4+ T cells from PBMCs. The source is a human donor in good health.

This clonotype is a singleton in its sample. The chain joins TRBV30 to TRBJ1-2, with 8 bases fitting TRBD1. Unmatched junction bases numbered 10, after V lost 5 bases and J lost 8 bases. The germline V gene encodes CDR1 GTSNPN and CDR2 SVGIG (reference sequence). There are 13 residues in the CDR3. Here the CDR3 reads CAWGRDRPSGYTF. The CDR3 bases are TGTGCCTGGGGTCGGGACAGGCCCTCCGGCTACACCTTC.

The V call is TRBV20-1, the J call TRBJ1-1; D is possibly TRBD1 (6 bases). V was clipped by 6 bases and J by 1 base, with 15 bases between them. Germline CDR1 reads DFQATT; CDR2 reads SNEGSKA (reference sequence). There are 14 residues in the CDR3. Here the CDR3 reads CSASVGASNTEAFF. In DNA, the CDR3 is TGCAGTGCGTCCGTGGGGGCTTCGAACACTGAAGCTTTCTTT.

The rearrangement links TRBV24-1 to TRBJ2-2; D gene uncertain. Trimming removed 2 bases from V and 6 bases from J, with 15 bases in between. The germline V gene encodes CDR1 KGHDR and CDR2 SFDVKD. The length of the CDR3 is 16 residues. CDR3 bases: TGTGCCACCAGTGATTCCCGAAGGGCAAACGCCGGGGAGCTGTTTTTT. Translated: CATSDSRRANAGELFF.

V gene TRBV20-1 combines with J gene TRBJ2-1; unclear D gene. Trimming shortened V by 6 bases and J by 8 bases, and 14 bases separated the two germline ends. Germline lookup yields CDR1 DFQATT and CDR2 SNEGSKA (reference sequence). The CDR3 is made up of 12 amino acids. The CDR3 DNA sequence: TGCAGTGCCGGGCGAGGAATCGATGAGCAGTTCTTC. Translated: CSAGRGIDEQFF.

The chain has TRBV5-4 and TRBJ1-2; unclear D gene. The V end was cut by 4 bases, the J end by 0 bases, with 19 bases between. The CDR3 loop spans 17 amino acids. CDR1 is SGHNT, CDR2 YYREEE, per germline (reference sequence). CDR3 protein: CASSPGRTDTTNYGYTF. The CDR3 DNA sequence: TGTGCCAGCAGCCCGGGAAGGACGGATACAACTAACTATGGCTACACCTTC.

This clonotype was seen once. The V and J genes are TRBV10-2 and TRBJ2-1; D may be TRBD1 (6 bases). This CDR3 spans 15 amino acids. Trimming shortened V by 7 bases and J by 0 bases, and 13 bases separated the two germline ends. The V gene's germline CDR1 is WSHSY and CDR2 SAAADI. Here the CDR3 reads CASNMGRGSYNEQFF. The CDR3, as DNA: TGCGCCAGCAACATGGGCAGGGGCTCCTACAATGAGCAGTTCTTC.

The chain has TRBV5-1 and TRBJ1-1, with 7 bases identical to TRBD1. Per the germline V gene, CDR1 is SGHRS and CDR2 is YFSETQ. Trimming cost V 4 bases and J 8 bases; bases outside gene matches: 8. There are 13 residues in the CDR3. CDR3 amino acids: CASSVQGIREAFF. The CDR3 DNA is TGCGCCAGCAGCGTACAGGGGATCCGGGAAGCTTTCTTT.

The chain carries TRBV18 and TRBJ1-2; D not certain. The CDR3 loop spans 15 amino acids. V lost 2 bases, J lost 4 bases, and 14 bases lay in between. The germline V gene encodes CDR1 KGHSH and CDR2 LQKENI. CDR3 in amino acids: CASSPYPGRAYGYTF. CDR3 sequence (DNA): TGTGCCAGCTCACCATACCCCGGAAGGGCCTATGGCTACACCTTC.

The chain recombines TRBV5-6 with TRBJ2-5, with TRBD1 matching over 8 bases. V gave up 4 bases and J gave up 0 bases; unmatched junction bases: 8. Germline V gives CDR1 SGHDT, CDR2 YYEEEE. This CDR3 contains 16 residues. The CDR3 is CASSELQGGHQETQYF. In DNA form, the CDR3 reads TGTGCCAGCAGCGAACTACAGGGGGGTCACCAAGAGACCCAGTACTTC.

CDR3 DNA sequence: TGTGCCATCAGTGGCCCCGGACAGGGGAACACTGAAGCTTTCTTT. It encodes CAISGPGQGNTEAFF. The chain has TRBV10-3 and TRBJ1-1, with 8 bases fitting TRBD1. The junction had 5 bases not matched to a gene; V was cut back by 4 bases and J by 1 base. This CDR3 comprises 15 residues. CDR1 is ENHRY and CDR2 is SYGVKD in the germline V gene.

The V call is TRBV12-3 or TRBV12-4, the J call TRBJ2-1; D may be TRBD2 (5 bases). The CDR3 is 13 amino acids. Trimming shortened V by 7 bases and J by 5 bases, and 12 bases separated the two germline ends. The CDR3, as DNA: TGTGCCAGCATCGGACTCTATGACAATGAGCAGTTCTTC. The encoded protein is CASIGLYDNEQFF.

This chain uses TRBV7-6 with TRBJ1-1, with D maybe TRBD1 (5 bases). The CDR3 has 15 residues. Between the trimmed V and J ends, which lost 6 bases and 2 bases, there was a span of 16 bases. Germline V gene data show CDR1 as SGHVS and CDR2 as FNYEAQ. CDR3 residues: CASRLSPGKNTEAFF. CDR3 DNA: TGTGCCAGCAGACTATCCCCAGGGAAAAACACTGAAGCTTTCTTT.

This chain links TRBV19 with TRBJ2-1, with TRBD1 identical over 7 bases. The germline CDR1 and CDR2 sequences are LNHDA and SQIVND (reference sequence). The CDR3 consists of 15 residues. J was trimmed by 5 bases and V by 6 bases; bases with no gene match: 10. CDR3 in amino acids: CASRDPGQNHNEQFF. The CDR3 coding sequence is TGTGCCAGTAGGGACCCGGGACAGAACCACAATGAGCAGTTCTTC. Full variable domain (remainder filled in from reference TRBV19 and TRBJ2-1): DGGITQSPKYLFRKEGQNVTLSCEQNLNHDAMYWYRQDPGQGLRLIYYSQIVNDFQKGDIAEGYSVSREKKESFPLTVTSAQKNPTAFYLCASRDPGQNHNEQFFGPGTRLTVL.

The rearrangement links TRBV5-1 to TRBJ2-7, with D uncertain. Trimming stripped 4 bases from V and 3 bases from J, with 5 bases between. The CDR3 has 11 residues. Germline CDR1 and CDR2: SGHRS and YFSETQ. The CDR3 nucleotides read TGCGCCAGCAGCAGGGTCTACGAGCAGTACTTC. It is translated as CASSRVYEQYF.

The rearrangement joins TRBV19 to TRBJ2-5; D gene ambiguous. CDR3 length: 12 residues. Deletions cut 1 base from V and 4 bases from J, with 4 bases between. Germline-derived CDR1 and CDR2 are LNHDA and SQIVND (reference sequence). CDR3 loop: CASSIGRETQYF. Written as DNA, the CDR3 is TGTGCCAGTAGTATAGGCCGAGAGACCCAGTACTTC.

The rearrangement links TRBV29-1 to TRBJ2-3, with unresolved D. The CDR3 extends over 11 amino acids. Germline V gene lookup returns CDR1 SQVTM and CDR2 ANQGSEA. With 6 bases removed from V and 3 bases from J, the gap between germline ends came to 7 bases. The CDR3, as DNA: TGCAGCGTGGGTATGACAGATACGCAGTATTTT. It yields the protein CSVGMTDTQYF.

CDR3 sequence reads: CASSVYPAGGTDTQYF. CDR3 bases: TGTGCCAGCAGCGTTTACCCCGCAGGGGGGACAGATACGCAGTATTTT. The chain carries TRBV7-2 and TRBJ2-3; D perhaps matches TRBD1 (7 bases). The CDR3 loop spans 16 amino acids. V lost 5 bases and J lost 3, with 18 bases in between. Germline V CDR1 and CDR2: SGHTA, FQGNSA.

V and J are TRBV3-1 and TRBJ1-1; D ambiguous. The germline CDR1 and CDR2 sequences are LGHDT and YNNKEL (reference sequence). The CDR3 has 11 residues. Trimming left V 6 bases short and J 8 bases short, with 10 bases between. The CDR3 is CASRAGGEAFF. The CDR3 DNA reads TGTGCCAGCAGGGCGGGCGGCGAAGCTTTCTTT. The variable domain in full, completed from reference TRBV3-1 and TRBJ1-1, reads DTAVSQTPKYLVTQMGNDKSIKCEQNLGHDTMYWYKQDSKKFLKIMFSYNNKELIINETVPNRFSPKSPDKAHLNLHINSLELGDSAVYFCASRAGGEAFFGQGTRLTVV.

The gene calls are TRBV25-1 and TRBJ2-6; D gene uncertain. The CDR3 spans 17 residues. Germline values: CDR1 MGHDK, CDR2 SYGVNS. The V and J ends lost 2 bases and 4 bases respectively, with 15 bases between them. The CDR3 spells CASSENALRVGANVLTF. Here the CDR3 DNA reads TGTGCCAGCAGTGAAAACGCCTTAAGGGTGGGGGCCAACGTCCTGACTTTC.

The V gene is TRBV7-9, the J gene TRBJ2-1, with D possibly being TRBD2 (8 bases). Germline V CDR1 and CDR2: SEHNR, FQNEAQ (reference sequence). Trimming cost V 5 bases and J 4 bases, with 18 bases left between them. The CDR3 runs to 16 residues. The DNA for the CDR3 is TGTGCCAGCAGCCGAGGGGGCGGGAGGCTTTACAATGAGCAGTTCTTC. It codes for CASSRGGGRLYNEQFF.

This chain links TRBV5-1 with TRBJ2-2, with TRBD2 matching over 7 bases. Germline-derived CDR1 and CDR2 are SGHRS and YFSETQ. Germline trimming cut 4 bases from V and 6 bases from J; bases unmatched to any gene: 12. This CDR3 has 16 residues. CDR3 nucleotide sequence: TGCGCCAGCAGCGCAACGTGGCGGGAGTCGGCCGGGGAGCTGTTTTTT. Its protein is CASSATWRESAGELFF.

The rearrangement uses TRBV7-2 and TRBJ2-2, with 7 bases lining up with TRBD1. The CDR3 contains 16 residues. Trimming took 1 base from V and 2 from J; bases not matched to a gene: 4. Germline values: CDR1 SGHTA, CDR2 FQGNSA. The DNA for the CDR3 is TGTGCCAGCAGCTTAGTATGGGACAGTAACACCGGGGAGCTGTTTTTT. This encodes CASSLVWDSNTGELFF.

The rearrangement links TRBV18 to TRBJ2-5, with 7 bases aligning to TRBD1. Per germline, CDR1 KGHSH and CDR2 LQKENI. The CDR3 length is 14 residues. With V trimmed by 5 bases and J by 4 bases, 7 bases remained unmatched. DNA for the CDR3: TGTGCCAGCTCAGGGAACGCAGGGGGAGAGACCCAGTACTTC. It codes for CASSGNAGGETQYF.

The chain is built from TRBV15 and TRBJ2-7; D is unresolved. The V end lost 3 bases, the J end lost 2 bases, and 11 bases lay between the germline ends. The V gene's germline CDR1 is LNHNV and CDR2 YYDKDF (reference sequence). The CDR3 contains 14 residues. The DNA of the CDR3 is TGTGCCACCAGCAGCCGCCATGGGACCTACGAGCAGTACTTC. Protein product: CATSSRHGTYEQYF.